The 9 T cell receptor beta chains reported below all come from one sample, sequenced in a study of blood T cell repertoires in COVID-19. Profiling relied on immunoSEQ multiplex PCR, and the TCRdb table lists in-frame clones only, not all of them. Of roughly 190,000 clones listed, 75% to 90% were seen once; the top ten hold around 2%. Sequenced input: PBMCs or T cells enriched from blood (not recorded which). Receptors originate from a woman aged 30 to 39 who had recovered from COVID-19.

The chain uses TRBV7-9 and TRBJ1-3; 7 nucleotides match TRBD1. Germline V gene lookup returns CDR1 SEHNR and CDR2 FQNEAQ (reference sequence). There are 16 residues in the CDR3. V was pared by 5 bases and J by 3 bases, with 10 bases of the junction left unmatched. CDR3 protein: CASSVIRQGYGNTIYF. DNA for the CDR3: TGTGCCAGCAGCGTTATACGACAGGGTTATGGAAACACCATATATTTT.

This clone appeared once. The chain uses TRBV14 and TRBJ2-7; 7 nucleotides match TRBD1. V shed 2 bases and J 4 bases; nucleotides not matched to a gene: 5. CDR1 and CDR2 from the germline V gene are SGHDN and FVKESK. The CDR3 extends over 14 amino acids. Here the CDR3 reads CASSQMQGDYEQYF. CDR3 bases: TGTGCCAGCAGCCAAATGCAGGGGGATTACGAGCAGTACTTC.

The rearrangement links TRBV10-3 to TRBJ2-3; possible D gene TRBD2, 6 bases. The CDR3 runs 14 residues. Germline V gene lookup returns CDR1 ENHRY and CDR2 SYGVKD. V was pared by 4 bases and J by 1 base, with 9 bases between. The CDR3 here is CAISVEGRTDTQYF. The DNA of the CDR3 is TGTGCCATCAGTGTGGAGGGCCGCACAGATACGCAGTATTTT.

The gene calls are TRBV30 and TRBJ1-5; D may be TRBD1 (5 bases). V was trimmed by 0 bases and J by 0 bases, leaving 12 bases between them. The CDR3 totals 16 residues. Germline values: CDR1 GTSNPN, CDR2 SVGIG (reference sequence). In nucleotides, the CDR3 is TGTGCCTGGAGTGTACACAGGTCGGCTAGCAATCAGCCCCAGCATTTT. The encoded protein is CAWSVHRSASNQPQHF.

The chain joins TRBV11-3 to TRBJ1-6, with TRBD1 identical over 8 bases. The length of the CDR3 is 15 residues. V was clipped by 0 bases and J by 9 bases; unmatched bases: 4. The germline gives CDR1 SGHNT, CDR2 YENEEA. The DNA of the CDR3 is TGTGCCAGCAGCTTAGAGGGAGGACAGGGTTCACCCCTCCACTTT. The encoded protein is CASSLEGGQGSPLHF.

V gene TRBV5-1 combines with J gene TRBJ1-1; D gene ambiguous. Looked up from germline, CDR1 is SGHRS and CDR2 is YFSETQ. CDR3 size: 13 residues. The germline V and J ends were trimmed by 0 bases and 3 bases, with 6 bases remaining between them. In nucleotides, the CDR3 is TGCGCCAGCAGCTTGGCAGATGACACTGAAGCTTTCTTT. The encoded protein is CASSLADDTEAFF. Together with reference TRBV5-1 and TRBJ1-1, the CDR3 gives the full variable domain: KAGVTQTPRYLIKTRGQQVTLSCSPISGHRSVSWYQQTPGQGLQFLFEYFSETQRNKGNFPGRFSGRQFSNSRSEMNVSTLELGDSALYLCASSLADDTEAFFGQGTRLTVV.

The chain links TRBV5-8 to TRBJ2-1, with a weak D call TRBD2 (6 bases). V lost 3 bases and J 4 bases, leaving 11 bases between the germline ends. The CDR3 sequence is 14 residues long. Germline lookup yields CDR1 SGHTS and CDR2 YDEGEE. The CDR3 spells CASSSGRDYNEQFF. Here the CDR3 DNA reads TGTGCCAGCAGCTCCGGGAGAGATTACAATGAGCAGTTCTTC.

This rearrangement joins TRBV7-9 to TRBJ2-3, with 13 positions matching TRBD2. The J segment lost 4 bases and the V segment lost 5 bases, leaving 6 bases of the junction unmatched. CDR1 SEHNR and CDR2 FQNEAQ come from the germline V gene (reference sequence). The CDR3 totals 16 residues. The CDR3 is CASSETSGRAPDTQYF. CDR3 DNA: TGTGCCAGCAGCGAAACTAGCGGGAGGGCTCCAGATACGCAGTATTTT. Drawing the rest from reference TRBV7-9 and TRBJ2-3, the complete variable domain is DTGVSQNPRHKITKRGQNVTFRCDPISEHNRLYWYRQTLGQGPEFLTYFQNEAQLEKSRLLSDRFSAERPKGSFSTLEIQRTEQGDSAMYLCASSETSGRAPDTQYFGPGTRLTVL.

This chain links TRBV18 with TRBJ1-5, with 10 bases aligning to TRBD1. The germline V gene has CDR1 KGHSH and CDR2 LQKENI. The CDR3 length is 15 residues. V dropped 5 bases and J dropped 6; count of bases not matched to a gene: 7. The CDR3 bases are TGTGCCAGCTCATCTCGGACAGGGGGGAGTCAGCCCCAGCATTTT. Its translation is CASSSRTGGSQPQHF.